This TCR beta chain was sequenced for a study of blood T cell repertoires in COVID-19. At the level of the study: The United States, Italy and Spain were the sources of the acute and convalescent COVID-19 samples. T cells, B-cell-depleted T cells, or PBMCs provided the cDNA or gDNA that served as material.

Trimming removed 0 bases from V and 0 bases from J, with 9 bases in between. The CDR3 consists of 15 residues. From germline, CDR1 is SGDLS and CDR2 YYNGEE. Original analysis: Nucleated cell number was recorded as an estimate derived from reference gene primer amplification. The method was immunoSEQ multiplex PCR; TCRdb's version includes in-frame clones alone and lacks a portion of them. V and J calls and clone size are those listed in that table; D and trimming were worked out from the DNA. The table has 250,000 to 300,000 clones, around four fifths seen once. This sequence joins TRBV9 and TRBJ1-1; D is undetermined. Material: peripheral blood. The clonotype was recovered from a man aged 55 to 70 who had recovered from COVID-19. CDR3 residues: CASSVALAVNTEAFF. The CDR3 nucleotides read TGTGCCAGCAGCGTAGCTTTGGCAGTGAACACTGAAGCTTTCTTT.